The T cell receptor (beta chain) described here comes from a study of blood T cell repertoires in COVID-19. For the study at large: Some COVID-19 samples were acute and others convalescent; all came from the United States, Italy and Spain. Nucleic acid was either cDNA or gDNA, and it came from T cells, B-cell-depleted T cells, or PBMCs.

As processed by the authors: Researchers report that nucleated cell counts were estimated from reference gene primer amplification. Profiling relied on immunoSEQ multiplex PCR, and the TCRdb table lists in-frame clones only, not all of them. V, J and clone size are taken as reported in that table, and D and trimming were inferred from the DNA itself. The table has roughly 290,000 clones, roughly 90% seen once. CDR3 length equals 23 residues. Trimming took 3 bases from V and 0 from J; bases not matched to a gene: 22. Germline values: CDR1 KGHSH, CDR2 LQKENI. The receptor was isolated from a man in his thirties or forties with acute or convalescent COVID-19. The sample taken for sequencing was peripheral blood. This chain links TRBV18 with TRBJ2-6; 8 bases are shared with TRBD1. The chain's CDR3 is CASSPPGGFFGSRAHSGANVLTF. CDR3 in DNA: TGTGCCAGCTCACCCCCAGGGGGCTTCTTCGGTTCTAGGGCCCACTCTGGGGCCAACGTCCTGACTTTC.